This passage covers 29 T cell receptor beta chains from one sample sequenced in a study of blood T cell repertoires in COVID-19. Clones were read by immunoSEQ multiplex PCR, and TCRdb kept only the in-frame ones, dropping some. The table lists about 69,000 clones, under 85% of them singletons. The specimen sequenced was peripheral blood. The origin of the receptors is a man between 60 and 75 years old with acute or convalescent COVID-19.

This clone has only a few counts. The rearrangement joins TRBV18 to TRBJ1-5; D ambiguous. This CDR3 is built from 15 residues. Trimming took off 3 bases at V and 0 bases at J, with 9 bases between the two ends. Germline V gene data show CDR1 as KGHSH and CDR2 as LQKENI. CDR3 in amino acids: CASSPEINSNQPQHF. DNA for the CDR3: TGTGCCAGCTCACCCGAGATCAATAGCAATCAGCCCCAGCATTTT.

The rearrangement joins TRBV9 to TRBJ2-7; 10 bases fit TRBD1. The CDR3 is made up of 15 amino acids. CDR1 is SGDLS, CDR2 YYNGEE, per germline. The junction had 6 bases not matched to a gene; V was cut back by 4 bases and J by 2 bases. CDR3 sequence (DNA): TGTGCCAGCAGCTTATCCGGGACAGGGGCCTACGAGCAGTACTTC. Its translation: CASSLSGTGAYEQYF.

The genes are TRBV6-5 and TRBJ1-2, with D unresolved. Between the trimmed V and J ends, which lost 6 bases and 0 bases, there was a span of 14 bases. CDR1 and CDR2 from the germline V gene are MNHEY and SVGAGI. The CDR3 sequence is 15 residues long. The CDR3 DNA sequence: TGTGCCAGCAGCCCCGAGCGCAGAACTAACTATGGCTACACCTTC. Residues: CASSPERRTNYGYTF.

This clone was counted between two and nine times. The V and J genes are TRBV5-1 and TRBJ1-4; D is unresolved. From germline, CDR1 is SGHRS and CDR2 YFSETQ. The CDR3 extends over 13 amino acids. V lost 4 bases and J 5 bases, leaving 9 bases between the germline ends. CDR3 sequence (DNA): TGCGCCAGCAGCAGCGGAGGGAATGAAAAACTGTTTTTT. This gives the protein CASSSGGNEKLFF.

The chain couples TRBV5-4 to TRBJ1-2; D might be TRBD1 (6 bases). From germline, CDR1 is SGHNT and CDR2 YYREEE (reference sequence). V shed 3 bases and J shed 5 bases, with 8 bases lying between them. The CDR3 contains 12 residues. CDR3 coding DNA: TGTGCCAGCAGCTCGACAGGTTATGGCTACACCTTC. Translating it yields CASSSTGYGYTF.

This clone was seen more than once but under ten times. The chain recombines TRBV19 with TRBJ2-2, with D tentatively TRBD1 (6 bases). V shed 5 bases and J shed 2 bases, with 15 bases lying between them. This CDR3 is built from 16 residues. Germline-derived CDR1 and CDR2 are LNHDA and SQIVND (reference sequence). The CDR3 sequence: CASSVPSQGNTGELFF. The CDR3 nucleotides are TGTGCCAGTAGTGTACCCTCACAGGGAAACACCGGGGAGCTGTTTTTT.

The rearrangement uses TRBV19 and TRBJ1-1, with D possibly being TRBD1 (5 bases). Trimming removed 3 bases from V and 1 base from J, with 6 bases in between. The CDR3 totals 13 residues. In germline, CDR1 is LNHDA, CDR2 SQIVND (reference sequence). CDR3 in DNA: TGTGCCAGTAGTATCACAGGGAACACTGAAGCTTTCTTT. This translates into CASSITGNTEAFF.

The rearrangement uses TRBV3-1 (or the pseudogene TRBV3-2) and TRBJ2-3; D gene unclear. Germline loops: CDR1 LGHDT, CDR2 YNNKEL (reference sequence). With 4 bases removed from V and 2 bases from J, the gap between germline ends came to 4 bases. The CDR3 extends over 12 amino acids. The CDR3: CASSLHTDTQYF. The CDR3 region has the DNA TGTGCCAGCAGCCTACACACAGATACGCAGTATTTT.

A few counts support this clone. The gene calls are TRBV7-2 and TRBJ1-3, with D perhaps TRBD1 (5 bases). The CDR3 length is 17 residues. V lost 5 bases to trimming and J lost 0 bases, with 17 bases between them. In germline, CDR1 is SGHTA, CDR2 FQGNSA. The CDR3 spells CASSPLTVPRSGNTIYF. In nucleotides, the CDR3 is TGTGCCAGCAGCCCCCTGACAGTTCCTCGCTCTGGAAACACCATATATTTT.

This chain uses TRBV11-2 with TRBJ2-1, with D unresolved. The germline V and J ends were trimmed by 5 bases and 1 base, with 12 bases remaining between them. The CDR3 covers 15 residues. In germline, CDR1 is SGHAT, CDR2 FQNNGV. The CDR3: CASSPRYQSYNEQFF. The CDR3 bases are TGTGCCAGCAGCCCCCGATATCAGTCCTACAATGAGCAGTTCTTC.

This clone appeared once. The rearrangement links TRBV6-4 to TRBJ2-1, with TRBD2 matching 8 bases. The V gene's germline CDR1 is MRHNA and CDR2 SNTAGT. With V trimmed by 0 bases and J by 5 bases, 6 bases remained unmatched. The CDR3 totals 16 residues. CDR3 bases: TGTGCCAGCAGTGACTCCAGAACGGGGGGGGACAATGAGCAGTTCTTC. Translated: CASSDSRTGGDNEQFF.

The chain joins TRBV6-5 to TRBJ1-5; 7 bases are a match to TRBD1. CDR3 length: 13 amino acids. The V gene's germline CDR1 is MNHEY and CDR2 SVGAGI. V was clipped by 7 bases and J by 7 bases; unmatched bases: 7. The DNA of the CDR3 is TGTGCCAGCAACATACAGGGGATGCAGCCCCAGCATTTT. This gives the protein CASNIQGMQPQHF.

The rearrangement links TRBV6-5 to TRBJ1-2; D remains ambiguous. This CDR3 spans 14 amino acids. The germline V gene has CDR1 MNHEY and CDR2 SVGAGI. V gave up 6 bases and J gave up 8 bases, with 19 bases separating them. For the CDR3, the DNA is TGTGCCAGCAGCCCGAGGGCACAGCCGGGAGGCTACACCTTC. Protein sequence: CASSPRAQPGGYTF.

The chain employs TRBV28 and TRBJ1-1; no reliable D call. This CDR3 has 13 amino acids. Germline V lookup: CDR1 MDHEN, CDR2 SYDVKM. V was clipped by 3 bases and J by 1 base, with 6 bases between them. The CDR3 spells CASSFTGNTEAFF. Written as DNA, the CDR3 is TGTGCCAGCAGTTTTACCGGGAACACTGAAGCTTTCTTT.

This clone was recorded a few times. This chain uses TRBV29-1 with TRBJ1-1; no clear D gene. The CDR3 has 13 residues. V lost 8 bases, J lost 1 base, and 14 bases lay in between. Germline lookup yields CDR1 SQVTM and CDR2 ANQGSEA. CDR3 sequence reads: CSSTRSANTEAFF. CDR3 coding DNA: TGCAGCTCAACCAGGTCGGCGAACACTGAAGCTTTCTTT.

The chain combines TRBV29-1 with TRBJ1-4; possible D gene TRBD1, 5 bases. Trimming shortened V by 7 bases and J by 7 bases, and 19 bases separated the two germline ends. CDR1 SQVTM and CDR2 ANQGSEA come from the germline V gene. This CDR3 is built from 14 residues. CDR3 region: CSARLEGFGEKLFF. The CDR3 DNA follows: TGCAGCGCACGACTAGAGGGGTTCGGTGAAAAACTGTTTTTT.

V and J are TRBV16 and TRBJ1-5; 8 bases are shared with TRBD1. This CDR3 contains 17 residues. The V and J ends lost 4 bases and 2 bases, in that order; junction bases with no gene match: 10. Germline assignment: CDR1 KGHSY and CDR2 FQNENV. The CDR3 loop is CASSPRQGTTGNQPQHF. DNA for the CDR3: TGTGCCAGCAGCCCCCGACAGGGGACGACGGGCAATCAGCCCCAGCATTTT.

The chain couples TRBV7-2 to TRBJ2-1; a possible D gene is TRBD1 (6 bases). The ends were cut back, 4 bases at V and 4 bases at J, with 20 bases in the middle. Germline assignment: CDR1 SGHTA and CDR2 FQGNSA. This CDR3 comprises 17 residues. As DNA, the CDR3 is TGTGCCAGCAGCTCGGCGAGGGGGTTTGACCCTTACAATGAGCAGTTCTTC. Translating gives CASSSARGFDPYNEQFF.

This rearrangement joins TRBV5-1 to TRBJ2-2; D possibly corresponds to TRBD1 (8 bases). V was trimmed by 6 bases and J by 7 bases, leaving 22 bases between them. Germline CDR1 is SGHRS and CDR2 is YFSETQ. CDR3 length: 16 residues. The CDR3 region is CASTDRGGAGIGELFF. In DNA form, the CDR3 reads TGCGCCAGCACCGACAGGGGAGGGGCCGGGATCGGGGAGCTGTTTTTT.

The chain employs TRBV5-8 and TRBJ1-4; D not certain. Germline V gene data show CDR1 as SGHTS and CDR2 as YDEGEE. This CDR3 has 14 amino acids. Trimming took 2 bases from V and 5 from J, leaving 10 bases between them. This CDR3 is CASSFRGINEKLFF. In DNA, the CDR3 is TGTGCCAGCAGCTTTAGAGGGATCAATGAAAAACTGTTTTTT.

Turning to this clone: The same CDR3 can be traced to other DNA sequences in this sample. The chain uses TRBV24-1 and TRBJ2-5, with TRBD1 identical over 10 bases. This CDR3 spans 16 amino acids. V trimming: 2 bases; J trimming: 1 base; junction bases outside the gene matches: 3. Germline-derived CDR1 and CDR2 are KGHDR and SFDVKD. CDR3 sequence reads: CATSDSRDRGQETQYF. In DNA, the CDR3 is TGTGCCACCAGTGATTCCCGGGACAGGGGCCAAGAGACCCAGTACTTC.

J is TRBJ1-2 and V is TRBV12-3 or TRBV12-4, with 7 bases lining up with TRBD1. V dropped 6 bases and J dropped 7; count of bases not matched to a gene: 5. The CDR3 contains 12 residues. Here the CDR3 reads CASRQGMGGYTF. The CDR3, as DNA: TGTGCCAGCAGACAGGGGATGGGTGGCTACACCTTC.

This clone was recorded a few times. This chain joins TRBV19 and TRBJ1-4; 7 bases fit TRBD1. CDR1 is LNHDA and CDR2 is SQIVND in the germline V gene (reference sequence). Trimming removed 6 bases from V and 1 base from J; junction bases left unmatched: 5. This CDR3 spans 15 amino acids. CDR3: CASSLWDRTNEKLFF. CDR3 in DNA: TGTGCCAGTAGCCTATGGGACAGAACTAATGAAAAACTGTTTTTT.

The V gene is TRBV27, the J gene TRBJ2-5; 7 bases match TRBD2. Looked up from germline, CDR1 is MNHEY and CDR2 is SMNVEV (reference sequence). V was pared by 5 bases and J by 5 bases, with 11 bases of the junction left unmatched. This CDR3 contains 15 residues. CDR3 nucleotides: TGTGCCAGCAGTCCAAAGGGACTACCGAGGGAGACCCAGTACTTC. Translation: CASSPKGLPRETQYF.

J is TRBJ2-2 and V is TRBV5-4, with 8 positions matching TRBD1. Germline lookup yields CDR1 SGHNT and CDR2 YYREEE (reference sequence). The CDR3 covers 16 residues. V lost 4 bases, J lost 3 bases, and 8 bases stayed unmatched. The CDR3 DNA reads TGTGCCAGCAGCACTATTATGACAGGGGACACCGGGGAGCTGTTTTTT. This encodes CASSTIMTGDTGELFF.

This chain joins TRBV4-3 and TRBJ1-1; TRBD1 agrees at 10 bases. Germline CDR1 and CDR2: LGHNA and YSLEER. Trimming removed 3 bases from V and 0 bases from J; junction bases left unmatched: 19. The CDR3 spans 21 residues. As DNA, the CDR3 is TGCGCCAGCAGCCAGTACAGGGCGGAGGTGGGACAGGGGCCATTGAACACTGAAGCTTTCTTT. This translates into CASSQYRAEVGQGPLNTEAFF.

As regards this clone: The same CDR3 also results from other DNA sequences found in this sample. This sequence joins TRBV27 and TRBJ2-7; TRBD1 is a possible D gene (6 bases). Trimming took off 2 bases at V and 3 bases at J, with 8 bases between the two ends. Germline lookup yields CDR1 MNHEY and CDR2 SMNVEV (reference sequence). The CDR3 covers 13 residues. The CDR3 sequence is CASSLGTRYEQYF. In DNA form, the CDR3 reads TGTGCCAGCAGTTTAGGGACACGCTACGAGCAGTACTTC.

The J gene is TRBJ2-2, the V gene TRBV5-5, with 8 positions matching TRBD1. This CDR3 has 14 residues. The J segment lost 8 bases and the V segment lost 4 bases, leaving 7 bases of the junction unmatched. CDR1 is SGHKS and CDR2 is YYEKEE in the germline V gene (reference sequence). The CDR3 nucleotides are TGTGCCAGCAGCAAGGACAGGGCGGCAGGGGAGCTGTTTTTT. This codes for CASSKDRAAGELFF.

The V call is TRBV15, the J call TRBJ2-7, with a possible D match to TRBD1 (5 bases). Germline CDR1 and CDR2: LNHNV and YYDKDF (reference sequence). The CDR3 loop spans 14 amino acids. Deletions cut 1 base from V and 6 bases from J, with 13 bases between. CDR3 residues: CATSRGSLRGEQYF. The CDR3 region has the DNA TGTGCCACCAGCAGAGGGTCGTTAAGGGGCGAGCAGTACTTC.